Each of the 11 T cell receptor beta chains below was sequenced from the same sample in a study of T cells in tuberculosis. Clones were sequenced by immunoSEQ multiplex PCR, and TCRdb holds only the in-frame ones, with some missing. The sample holds thousands of clones, less than 98% seen once. The time point: new active TB diagnosis, blood taken before or within 7 days of starting treatment. This material consisted of PBMCs, taken at tuberculosis diagnosis. All receptors come from an adult with tuberculosis.

The V call is TRBV6-1, the J call TRBJ1-4; D is possibly TRBD1 (5 bases). This CDR3 is 16 amino acids long. Trimming shortened V by 1 base and J by 0 bases, and 9 bases separated the two germline ends. Germline loops: CDR1 MNHNS, CDR2 SASEGT. The CDR3 loop reads CASSEGTGATNEKLFF. CDR3 nucleotides: TGTGCCAGCAGTGAAGGAACGGGGGCAACTAATGAAAAACTGTTTTTT.

This sequence joins TRBV6-1 and TRBJ1-2; 7 bases line up with TRBD1. J lost 4 bases, V lost 0 bases, and 8 bases had no gene match. The CDR3 totals 16 residues. In germline, CDR1 is MNHNS, CDR2 SASEGT. The chain's CDR3 is CASSEADRDSVYGYTF. CDR3 nucleotide sequence: TGTGCCAGCAGTGAAGCCGACCGGGACAGCGTCTATGGCTACACCTTC.

The chain is built from TRBV5-6 and TRBJ1-2; TRBD1 matches 10 bases. Germline trimming cut 3 bases from V and 4 bases from J; bases unmatched to any gene: 9. Per germline, CDR1 SGHDT and CDR2 YYEEEE. The length of the CDR3 is 16 residues. CDR3 amino acids: CASSWLAGQGFYGYTF. Written as DNA, the CDR3 is TGTGCCAGCAGCTGGCTAGCGGGACAGGGGTTCTATGGCTACACCTTC.

This chain joins TRBV18 and TRBJ1-4, with 10 bases matching TRBD1. The CDR3 extends over 15 amino acids. The ends lost 8 bases at V and 8 bases at J; junction bases unmatched: 11. The germline gives CDR1 KGHSH, CDR2 LQKENI. The CDR3 DNA is TGTGCCAGCACGCAAACCGGGACAGGGGTGGAAAAACTGTTTTTT. This codes for CASTQTGTGVEKLFF.

This sequence joins TRBV25-1 and TRBJ2-4; TRBD2 aligns across 11 bases. This CDR3 is 15 amino acids long. V shed 8 bases and J 6 bases; nucleotides not matched to a gene: 9. The germline V gene has CDR1 MGHDK and CDR2 SYGVNS. In nucleotides, the CDR3 is TGTGCCAGCCTGGGGACTAGCGGTCTCGGAAACATTCAGTACTTC. Translating it yields CASLGTSGLGNIQYF. Full variable domain (rest looked up from reference TRBV25-1 and TRBJ2-4): EADIYQTPRYLVIGTGKKITLECSQTMGHDKMYWYQQDPGMELHLIHYSYGVNSTEKGDLSSESTVSRIRTEHFPLTLESARPSHTSQYLCASLGTSGLGNIQYFGAGTRLSVL.

The CDR3 nucleotides are TGTGCCAGCAGCTTGGGGGGCCAACCCTACGAGCAGTACTTC. Translating gives CASSLGGQPYEQYF. The chain has TRBV5-4 and TRBJ2-7; TRBD1 might be the D (5 bases). This CDR3 has 14 residues. Trimming removed 0 bases from V and 2 bases from J, with 9 bases in between. The V gene's germline CDR1 is SGHNT and CDR2 YYREEE (reference sequence).

V is TRBV27 and J is TRBJ2-7; a possible D gene is TRBD2 (5 bases). The V gene lost 1 base and the J gene lost 4 bases, with 8 bases spanning the gap. Germline V gene sequence: CDR1 MNHEY, CDR2 SMNVEV (reference sequence). The CDR3 consists of 13 residues. CDR3 region: CASSLYRGYEQYF. CDR3 coding DNA: TGTGCCAGCAGTTTATATCGGGGTTACGAGCAGTACTTC.

The chain recombines TRBV4-2 with TRBJ1-2; D might be TRBD1 (5 bases). The CDR3 totals 15 residues. Germline loops: CDR1 LGHNA, CDR2 YNFKEQ. Trimming shortened V by 0 bases and J by 3 bases, and 11 bases separated the two germline ends. The CDR3 coding sequence is TGTGCCAGCAGCCAAGATAGTGGCAGGGACTATGGCTACACCTTC. Translating gives CASSQDSGRDYGYTF.

This chain connects TRBV10-1 to TRBJ2-1; D remains unclear. Germline CDR1 is WNHNN and CDR2 is SYGVQD (reference sequence). V was cut by 0 bases and J by 11 bases, with 5 bases left in between. The CDR3 sequence is 11 residues long. The CDR3 loop reads CASSESWQQFF. The CDR3 DNA follows: TGCGCCAGCAGTGAGTCGTGGCAGCAGTTCTTC.

The chain has TRBV5-1 and TRBJ2-3; D unresolved. The CDR3 spans 14 residues. Germline V gene sequence: CDR1 SGHRS, CDR2 YFSETQ. Between the trimmed V and J ends, which lost 1 base and 4 bases, there was a span of 10 bases. DNA of the CDR3: TGCGCCAGCAGCTTGAGGCAGGCTGCAGATACGCAGTATTTT. It encodes CASSLRQAADTQYF.

This clone was seen a single time. The chain recombines TRBV30 with TRBJ1-2; D is unresolved. V was shortened by 8 bases and J by 4 bases, with 20 bases between the two germline ends. The CDR3 is made up of 14 amino acids. From germline, CDR1 is GTSNPN and CDR2 SVGIG (reference sequence). The CDR3, as DNA: TGTGCCGCGGTAAGCCTCTTAAACGGCTATGGCTACACCTTC. Protein product: CAAVSLLNGYGYTF.